The source of this T cell receptor beta chain is a study of blood T cell repertoires in COVID-19. TCRdb's table, derived via immunoSEQ multiplex PCR, lists solely in-frame clones and lacks some. The sample holds roughly 400,000 clones, around 87% seen once. The CDR3 sequence is 14 residues long. After removal of 5 bases from V and 4 bases from J, the junction contained 6 bases not matched to a gene. CDR1 MNHEY and CDR2 SMNVEV come from the germline V gene (reference sequence). Only a few counts were recorded for this clone. It was during active infection that Seattle patients were enrolled and then longitudinally followed.

The sequencing input was peripheral blood. This chain connects TRBV27 to TRBJ1-2; 8 bases are a match to TRBD1. The clonotype comes from a woman in her fifties or sixties with COVID-19, enrolled during active disease. The CDR3 protein is CASSLGQGIYGYTF. CDR3 coding DNA: TGTGCCAGCAGTCTAGGACAGGGAATCTATGGCTACACCTTC.